This TCR beta chain was documented in a study of blood T cells in healthy people across ages. Per the germline V gene, CDR1 is MGHRA and CDR2 is YSYEKL. The CDR3 has 16 residues. This clonotype occurred a few times. The authors ran a second PCR of about 6 to 11 cycles using a sample-barcoded 5' primer and a J-beta primer mix. TCRdb reprocessed the 5' RACE reads via MiXCR and lists one record per CDR3 protein. The sample carries just over 1 million distinct CDR3 sequences, over 35% recorded once. Sequenced material: blood. This sequence originates from a woman aged 55-75 years in good health. The gene calls are TRBV4-1 and TRBJ2-5, with D possibly TRBD2 on 5 matching bases. The assigned J gene may be wrong: the sequence end matches TRBJ2-7 better. DNA for the CDR3: TGCGCCAGCAGCCAAGTCGGGTTAAGAGGGTCGGGCGAGCAGTACTTC. It encodes CASSQVGLRGSGEQYF.